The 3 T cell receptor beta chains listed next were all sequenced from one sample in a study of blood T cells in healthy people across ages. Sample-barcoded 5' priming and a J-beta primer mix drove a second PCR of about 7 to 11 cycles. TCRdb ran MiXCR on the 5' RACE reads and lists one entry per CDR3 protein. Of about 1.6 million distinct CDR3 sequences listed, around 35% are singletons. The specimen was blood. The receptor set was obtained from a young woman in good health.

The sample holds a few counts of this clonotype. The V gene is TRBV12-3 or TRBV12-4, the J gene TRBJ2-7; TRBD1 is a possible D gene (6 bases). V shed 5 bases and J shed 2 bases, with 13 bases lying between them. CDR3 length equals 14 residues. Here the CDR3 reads CASSPHGGPYEQYF. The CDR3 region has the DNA TGTGCCAGCAGTCCACATGGGGGCCCCTACGAGCAGTACTTC.

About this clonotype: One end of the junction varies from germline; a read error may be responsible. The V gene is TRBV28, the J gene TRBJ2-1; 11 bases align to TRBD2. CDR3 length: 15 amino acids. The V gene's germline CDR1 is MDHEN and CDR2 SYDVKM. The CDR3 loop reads CANSRSGRGSNEQFF. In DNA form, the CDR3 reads TGTGCCAACAGTCGTAGCGGGAGGGGGTCCAATGAGCAGTTCTTC.

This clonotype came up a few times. This chain's CDR3 is CAWGQRNTEAFF. For the CDR3, the DNA is TGTGCCTGGGGACAGAGGAACACTGAAGCTTTCTTT. The chain uses TRBV30 and TRBJ1-1; a possible D gene is TRBD1 (6 bases). Looked up from germline, CDR1 is GTSNPN and CDR2 is SVGIG (reference sequence). The CDR3 covers 12 residues. Deletions cut 5 bases from V and 1 base from J, with 8 bases between.